The clone carrying this T cell receptor beta chain was found once. Every donor, a Caucasian adult, lived in Nashville, Tennessee. This CDR3 comprises 13 residues. Germline V gives CDR1 SGHTS, CDR2 YDEGEE. The V gene lost 0 bases and the J gene lost 3 bases, with 7 bases spanning the gap. The sample is drawn from a study of shared clonotypes between healthy human individuals. The protocol was immunoSEQ multiplex PCR, while the TCRdb copy is restricted to in-frame clones and leaves out a portion. Of some 1.5 million clones listed, roughly 95% are singletons. The gene calls are TRBV5-8 and TRBJ2-7; unclear D gene. This clonotype originated in a man aged 25 to 40 in good health. Specimen: naive CD4+ T cells sorted from blood. Subset here: CD45RA+ positively selected. The CDR3: CASSLVVVYEQYF. CDR3 bases: TGTGCCAGCAGCTTGGTAGTTGTCTACGAGCAGTACTTC.